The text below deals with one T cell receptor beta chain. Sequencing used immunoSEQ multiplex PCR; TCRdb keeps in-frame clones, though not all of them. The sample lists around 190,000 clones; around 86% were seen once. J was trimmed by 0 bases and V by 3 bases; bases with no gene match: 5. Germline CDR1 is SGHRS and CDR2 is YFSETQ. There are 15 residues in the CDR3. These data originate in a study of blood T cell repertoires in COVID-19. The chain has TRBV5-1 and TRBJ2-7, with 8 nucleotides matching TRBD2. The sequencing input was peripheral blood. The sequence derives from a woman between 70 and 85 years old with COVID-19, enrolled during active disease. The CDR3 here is CASSYIAGSSYEQYF. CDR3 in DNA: TGCGCCAGCAGCTACATAGCGGGAAGCTCCTACGAGCAGTACTTC.